The 3 T cell receptor beta chains listed next were all sequenced from one sample in a study of blood T cell repertoires in COVID-19. The table came from immunoSEQ multiplex PCR; TCRdb's copy has only in-frame clones and leaves some out. Counted here are about 110,000 clones, approximately 81% occurring once; the ten biggest clones make up roughly 1.5%. The sample comprised peripheral blood. All receptors derive from a man between 50 and 59 years old with acute or convalescent COVID-19.

The chain recombines TRBV6-5 with TRBJ2-3; D is possibly TRBD1 (6 bases). This CDR3 spans 14 amino acids. Germline values: CDR1 MNHEY, CDR2 SVGAGI. V shed 6 bases and J shed 6 bases, with 16 bases lying between them. The CDR3 region has the DNA TGTGCCAGCAGAATACAGGGTCAGGGGGATACGCAGTATTTT. Translation: CASRIQGQGDTQYF.

The chain carries TRBV3-1 (or the pseudogene TRBV3-2) and TRBJ1-2; a weak D match, TRBD1 (5 bases). The CDR3 length is 12 residues. Trimming took off 1 base at V and 6 bases at J, with 6 bases between the two ends. CDR1 is LGHDT, CDR2 YNNKEL, per germline (reference sequence). This chain's CDR3 is CASSQADNGYTF. Here the CDR3 DNA reads TGTGCCAGCAGCCAAGCGGACAATGGCTACACCTTC.

The table lists this clone with a few counts. This chain uses TRBV19 with TRBJ1-4; D is perhaps TRBD1 (6 bases). Germline V lookup: CDR1 LNHDA, CDR2 SQIVND (reference sequence). Between the trimmed V and J ends, which lost 1 base and 7 bases, there was a span of 16 bases. The CDR3 runs to 16 residues. CDR3 amino acids: CASSIGWRTELEKLFF. CDR3 nucleotides: TGTGCCAGTAGTATAGGGTGGAGGACAGAGCTTGAAAAACTGTTTTTT.